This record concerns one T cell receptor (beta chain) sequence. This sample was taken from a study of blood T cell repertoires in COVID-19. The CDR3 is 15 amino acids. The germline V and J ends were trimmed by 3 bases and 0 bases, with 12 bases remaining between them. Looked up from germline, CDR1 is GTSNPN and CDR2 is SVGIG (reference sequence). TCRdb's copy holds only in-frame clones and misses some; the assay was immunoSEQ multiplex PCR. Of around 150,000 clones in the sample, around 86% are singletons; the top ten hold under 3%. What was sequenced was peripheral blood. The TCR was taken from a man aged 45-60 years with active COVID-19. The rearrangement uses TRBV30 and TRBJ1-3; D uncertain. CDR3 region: CAWSYGSSSGNTIYF. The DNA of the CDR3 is TGTGCCTGGAGCTACGGGAGTAGCTCTGGAAACACCATATATTTT.